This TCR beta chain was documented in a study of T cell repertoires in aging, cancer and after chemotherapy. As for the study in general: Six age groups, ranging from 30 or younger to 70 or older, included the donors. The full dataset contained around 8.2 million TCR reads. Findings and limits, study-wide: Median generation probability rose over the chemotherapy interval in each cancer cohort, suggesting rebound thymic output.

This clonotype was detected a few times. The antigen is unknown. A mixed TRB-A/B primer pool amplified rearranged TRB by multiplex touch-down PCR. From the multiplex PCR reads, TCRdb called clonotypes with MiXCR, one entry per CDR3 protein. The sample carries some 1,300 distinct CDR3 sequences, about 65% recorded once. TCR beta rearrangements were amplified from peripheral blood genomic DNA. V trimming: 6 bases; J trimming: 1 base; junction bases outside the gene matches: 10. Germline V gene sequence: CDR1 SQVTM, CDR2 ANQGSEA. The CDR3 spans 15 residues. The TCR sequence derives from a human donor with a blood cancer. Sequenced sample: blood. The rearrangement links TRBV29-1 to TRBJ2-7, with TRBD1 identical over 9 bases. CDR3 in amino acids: CSVDSWGTGSYEQYF. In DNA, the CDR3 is TGCAGCGTCGACTCTTGGGGGACAGGGTCCTACGAGCAGTACTTC.